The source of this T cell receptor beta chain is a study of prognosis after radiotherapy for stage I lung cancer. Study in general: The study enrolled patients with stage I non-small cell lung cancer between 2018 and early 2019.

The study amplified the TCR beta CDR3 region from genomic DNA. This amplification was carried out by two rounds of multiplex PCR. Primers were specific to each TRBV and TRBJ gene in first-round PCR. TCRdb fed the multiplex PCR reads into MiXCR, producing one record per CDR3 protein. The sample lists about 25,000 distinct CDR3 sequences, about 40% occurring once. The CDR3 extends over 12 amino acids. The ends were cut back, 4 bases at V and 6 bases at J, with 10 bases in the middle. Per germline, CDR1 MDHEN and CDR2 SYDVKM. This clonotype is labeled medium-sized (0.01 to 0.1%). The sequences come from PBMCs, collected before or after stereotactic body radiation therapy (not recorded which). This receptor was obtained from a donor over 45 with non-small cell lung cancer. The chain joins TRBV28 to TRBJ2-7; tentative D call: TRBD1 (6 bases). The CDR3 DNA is TGTGCCAGCAGTTCACAGGGTTTCGAGCAGTACTTC. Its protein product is CASSSQGFEQYF.